The present entry profiles one T cell receptor (beta chain) with its context. Method: immunoSEQ multiplex PCR; TCRdb's copy keeps in-frame clones and lacks some. Of approximately 2,300 clones in the sample, less than 45% were seen once. This entry comes from a study of T cells in localized non-small cell lung cancer. From germline, CDR1 is LNHDA and CDR2 SQIVND (reference sequence). This CDR3 contains 11 residues. Between the trimmed V and J ends, which lost 4 bases and 6 bases, there was a span of 3 bases. Sequencing was performed on normal lung tissue next to the tumor, taken before any cancer treatment. The chain joins TRBV19 to TRBJ1-4; D uncertain. The clonotype comes from a male donor at least 60 years old with stage I lung adenocarcinoma. The CDR3 region has the DNA TGTGCCAGTAGTAACGATGAAAAACTGTTTTTT. It yields the protein CASSNDEKLFF. Combining the CDR3 with reference TRBV19 and TRBJ1-4 gives the whole variable domain DGGITQSPKYLFRKEGQNVTLSCEQNLNHDAMYWYRQDPGQGLRLIYYSQIVNDFQKGDIAEGYSVSREKKESFPLTVTSAQKNPTAFYLCASSNDEKLFFGSGTQLSVL.